A selection of T cell receptor beta chains follows, all from one sample in a study of blood T cell repertoires in COVID-19. Here immunoSEQ multiplex PCR was the method, and the copy in TCRdb shows in-frame clones only, minus some. There are about 200,000 clones in the sample; 88% occur only once, and 5% to 6.5% lies in the top ten. The source material was peripheral blood. These receptors were collected from a man aged 35 to 55 with active or convalescent COVID-19. CDR3s include the opening cysteine and the closing phenylalanine or tryptophan. The order of the fields is V gene, clone size, CDR3 protein. Clone size is stated in some rows and not others, as once, few, many or a class when expanded.

TRBV24-1 | once | CATSDTTSGNEQYF
TRBV6-6 | NA | CASSKAGDHSPLHF
TRBV19 | NA | CASSGAQNYEQYF
TRBV19 | NA | CASSIVLAGNTIYF
TRBV19 | NA | CASRTAGVDTQYF
TRBV4-1 | NA | CASSFRVHLTNEKLFF
TRBV5-5 | NA | CASSTGGRTSGVEQYF
TRBV6-5 | NA | CASSRDRNTGELFF
TRBV6-5 | NA | CASSYSTSGSRSHF
TRBV5-4 | NA | CASRMTGFTDTQYF
TRBV18 | once | CASSLIEAGGENTGELFF
TRBV6-2/TRBV6-3 | once | CASSYSRRYEQYF
TRBV2 | NA | CASTGGAEEKLFF
TRBV28 | NA | CASSLVGTHNNYGYTF
TRBV6-6 | NA | CASSGDTGYGYTF
TRBV2 | NA | CASTPGNYGYTF
TRBV29-1 | NA | CSVEDTGSGPQHF
TRBV7-9 | NA | CASSLPQRDTYTDTQYF
TRBV6-6 | once | CASSKGGVNTEAFF
TRBV7-2 | once | CASSLDRGEGETQYF
TRBV28 | NA | CASSYVESSYNEQFF
TRBV6-2/TRBV6-3 | NA | CASSSAVILRLFF
TRBV7-2 | NA | CASSPGTSFFTDTQYF
TRBV2 | NA | CASSADRLFYEQYF
TRBV10-1 | NA | CASSPGLVNSYEQYF
TRBV7-2 | NA | CASSLVLQGGTQYF
TRBV30 | NA | CARNGGRSDTQYF
TRBV30 | NA | CAWGRGGTDDNQPQHF
TRBV27 | NA | CASRIQSGTEAFF
TRBV19 | NA | CASSRFSGGSSYNEQFF
TRBV5-1 | NA | CASSRGDTGELFF
TRBV6-5 | NA | CASSINRGNTDTQYF
TRBV14 | NA | CASSQGTGDYGYTF
TRBV3-1/TRBV3-2 | few | CASSRPGWEQYF
TRBV18 | NA | CASSLSPGQAVYEQYF
TRBV13 | NA | CASSFGQGSTDTQYF
TRBV13 | NA | CASSARGGTYEQYF
TRBV4-1 | NA | CASSQDPRGDSWTQYF
TRBV27 | NA | CASRRQGLDSPLHF
TRBV6-5 | NA | CASRATAGEAFF
TRBV7-2 | NA | CASSGAKISGSPYQETQYF
TRBV19 | NA | CASRTSGGAGEQYF
TRBV27 | NA | CASSSEGGEKLFF
TRBV7-3 | once | CASSYGDTQYF
TRBV9 | NA | CASSVGTLSTDTQYF
TRBV27 | NA | CASRPQGALQPQHF
TRBV12-5 | NA | CASGLGTEYTEAFF
TRBV24-1 | NA | CATSALGHTYNEQFF
TRBV9 | NA | CASSARGQGASGANVLTF
TRBV7-3 | NA | CASSRGGSGANVLTF
TRBV9 | NA | CASSPRTGGNYGYTF
TRBV30 | NA | CAENAGANVLTF
TRBV24-1 | NA | CATSESGIINNEQFF
TRBV6-1 | NA | CASSEAGQSMGYTF
TRBV5-1 | NA | CASSPRGSGRVDNEQFF
TRBV2 | few | CASKTDYEQYF
TRBV2 | NA | CASSWDNNQPQHF
TRBV28 | NA | CASRGQGWRVEAFF
TRBV11-2 | NA | CASSRRQGENTIYF